The next 14 T cell receptor beta chains were all read from a single sample in a study of beta chain features in type 1 diabetes. What was sequenced were expressed TCRB transcripts, since all of the isolated RNA had been reverse transcribed. This table comes from immunoSEQ multiplex PCR, and its TCRdb copy is limited to in-frame clones, with some not included. The top ten hold roughly 1.9% of the sample, which has roughly 150,000 clones, around 10% seen once. The source material was central memory CD4+ T cells from blood. The receptors were gathered from a man between 18 and 29 years old in good health.

The chain links TRBV6-5 to TRBJ1-2; D is unclear. CDR1 and CDR2 from the germline V gene are MNHEY and SVGAGI. This CDR3 is 14 amino acids long. V gave up 4 bases and J gave up 4 bases, with 13 bases separating them. For the CDR3, the DNA is TGTGCCAGCAGTTTATTAAGGGAGGGCTATGGCTACACCTTC. Its translation: CASSLLREGYGYTF.

The chain couples TRBV6-5 to TRBJ2-1, with D perhaps TRBD2 (6 bases). Germline assignment: CDR1 MNHEY and CDR2 SVGAGI. The CDR3 spans 15 residues. V lost 2 bases and J lost 6, with 14 bases in between. The CDR3 here is CASSYGVGRTNEQFF. The CDR3 DNA sequence: TGTGCCAGCAGTTACGGGGTGGGGAGGACCAATGAGCAGTTCTTC.

This clone has a handful of counts. CDR3 region: CAWSRPGEQYF. CDR3 in DNA: TGTGCCTGGAGTAGACCCGGGGAGCAGTACTTC. The chain uses TRBV30 and TRBJ2-7, with D uncertain. The CDR3 has 11 amino acids. Germline loops: CDR1 GTSNPN, CDR2 SVGIG (reference sequence). The germline V and J ends were trimmed by 2 bases and 7 bases, with 9 bases remaining between them.

This clone was recorded a few times. This rearrangement joins TRBV7-2 to TRBJ2-2; 10 bases are shared with TRBD1. The J segment lost 6 bases and the V segment lost 5 bases, leaving 12 bases of the junction unmatched. The CDR3 spans 17 residues. In germline, CDR1 is SGHTA, CDR2 FQGNSA. CDR3 sequence: CASSRDRGYVGSGELFF. CDR3 coding DNA: TGTGCCAGCAGCCGGGACAGGGGATACGTTGGATCCGGGGAGCTGTTTTTT.

For the CDR3, the DNA is TGCGCCAGCAGCCAACAGGGGGGAAGGTATCAGCCCCAGCATTTT. Its translation is CASSQQGGRYQPQHF. The V gene is TRBV5-1, the J gene TRBJ1-5; 8 bases match TRBD1. Germline V gene lookup returns CDR1 SGHRS and CDR2 YFSETQ. This CDR3 comprises 15 residues. The V segment lost 4 bases and the J segment 5 bases; nucleotides outside the gene matches: 8.

This chain's CDR3 is CASSLGSGLEKLFF. CDR3 bases: TGTGCCAGCAGCTTAGGATCGGGCCTCGAAAAACTGTTTTTT. This chain joins TRBV7-2 and TRBJ1-4; D not certain. CDR3 length equals 14 residues. Deletions cut 1 base from V and 8 bases from J, with 11 bases between. Germline V gene sequence: CDR1 SGHTA, CDR2 FQGNSA.

This chain uses TRBV29-1 with TRBJ2-2, with a weak D call TRBD2 (6 bases). Germline V lookup: CDR1 SQVTM, CDR2 ANQGSEA. This CDR3 region has 14 residues. V lost 8 bases and J lost 2, with 15 bases in between. The CDR3 coding sequence is TGCAGCTTTAGCGGACCGCGAAACACCGGGGAGCTGTTTTTT. It is translated as CSFSGPRNTGELFF.

The CDR3 nucleotides are TGTGCCACCAGCGCCGGGACGGGGCAATGGGCCCAGCATTTT. Translating it yields CATSAGTGQWAQHF. The chain couples TRBV15 to TRBJ1-5, with a weak D call TRBD1 (5 bases). The CDR3 is 14 amino acids. Germline values: CDR1 LNHNV, CDR2 YYDKDF (reference sequence). The V end lost 5 bases, the J end lost 11 bases, and 19 bases lay between the germline ends.

V and J are TRBV10-3 and TRBJ1-5; D perhaps matches TRBD1 (5 bases). The germline V gene encodes CDR1 ENHRY and CDR2 SYGVKD. With 3 bases removed from V and 2 bases from J, the gap between germline ends came to 11 bases. CDR3 length: 15 residues. The CDR3 loop is CAISESAGRNQPQHF. The CDR3 coding sequence is TGTGCCATCAGTGAAAGTGCAGGGCGCAATCAGCCCCAGCATTTT.

This clone was observed a handful of times. The chain joins TRBV27 to TRBJ2-5; D uncertain. Deletions cut 5 bases from V and 5 bases from J, with 15 bases between. CDR3 length equals 14 residues. CDR1 and CDR2 from the germline V gene are MNHEY and SMNVEV (reference sequence). CDR3 loop: CASSPQVTTETQYF. In DNA, the CDR3 is TGTGCCAGCAGTCCCCAAGTCACCACGGAGACCCAGTACTTC.

This clone has more than one count but fewer than ten. This rearrangement joins TRBV7-2 to TRBJ2-7; 9 bases map to TRBD1. Germline V gene sequence: CDR1 SGHTA, CDR2 FQGNSA. V lost 4 bases to trimming and J lost 4 bases; unmatched junction nucleotides: 11. This CDR3 is built from 16 residues. CDR3 residues: CASSSPTGTGLYEQYF. The CDR3, as DNA: TGTGCCAGCAGCTCCCCTACCGGGACAGGGCTGTACGAGCAGTACTTC. Filled out from reference TRBV7-2 and TRBJ2-7, the complete variable domain reads GAGVSQSPSNKVTEKGKDVELRCDPISGHTALYWYRQSLGQGLEFLIYFQGNSAPDKSGLPSDRFSAERTGGSVSTLTIQRTQQEDSAVYLCASSSPTGTGLYEQYFGPGTRLTVT.

This clone was observed a few times. V gene TRBV6-5 combines with J gene TRBJ2-7, with D perhaps TRBD2 (5 bases). Germline CDR1 is MNHEY and CDR2 is SVGAGI. Trimming removed 2 bases from V and 1 base from J, with 15 bases in between. The CDR3 has 16 amino acids. The CDR3 DNA reads TGTGCCAGCAGTTACACCCCCAGCGGTGATTCCTACGAGCAGTACTTC. It translates to CASSYTPSGDSYEQYF.

The rearrangement uses TRBV7-6 and TRBJ2-7, with 8 positions matching TRBD2. The CDR3 runs to 15 residues. Looked up from germline, CDR1 is SGHVS and CDR2 is FNYEAQ. J was trimmed by 2 bases and V by 5 bases; bases with no gene match: 8. CDR3 sequence: CASSPRGGMAYEQYF. Here the CDR3 DNA reads TGTGCCAGCAGCCCACGGGGGGGCATGGCCTACGAGCAGTACTTC.

The gene calls are TRBV25-1 and TRBJ2-2; 8 positions match TRBD1. Germline CDR1 and CDR2: MGHDK and SYGVNS. This CDR3 region has 13 residues. Trimming at V came to 7 bases and at J to 8 bases, leaving 6 bases not matched to a gene. The CDR3 region is CASTQGARGELFF. CDR3 sequence (DNA): TGTGCCAGCACCCAGGGGGCGAGGGGGGAGCTGTTTTTT.